Below, one T cell receptor beta chain is given with its context. The antigen is unknown. TCRdb's table, derived via immunoSEQ multiplex PCR, lists solely in-frame clones and lacks some. The sample holds about 2 million clones, about 95% seen once. The entry originates in a study of shared clonotypes between healthy human individuals. CDR1 is SGHVS, CDR2 FNYEAQ, per germline. V shed 1 base and J shed 0 bases, with 8 bases lying between them. The CDR3 sequence is 15 residues long. General study findings and limits: Estimated richness was generally greater in naive than memory subsets. Compared with clonotypes that all four donors shared, non-shared clonotypes had lower generation probabilities. Naive CD4 clonotypes were shared across a few donors at about 5%.

CD45RO-negative CD8 cells positively selected for CCR7 made up the naive population, which excluded terminally differentiated effector memory CD45RA+ cells. V and J are TRBV7-6 and TRBJ2-3; D remains ambiguous. Material for sequencing was naive CD8+ T cells sorted from blood. The origin of this receptor is a man between 18 and 35 years old in good health. Here the CDR3 DNA reads TGTGCCAGCAGCTTAGATCCGGAGAGCACAGATACGCAGTATTTT. This codes for CASSLDPESTDTQYF.